Included here is one T cell receptor (beta chain) sequence, with context. Its antigen remains unidentified. The sample belongs to a study of identical twins. Study observations and caveats: Cross-sectional statistics, not tracking of the same donors, supported the conclusions.

TCRdb re-called the 5' RACE reads through MiXCR, storing one row per CDR3 protein. The sample holds under 900,000 distinct CDR3 sequences, around a sixth seen once. With 0 bases removed from V and 1 base from J, the gap between germline ends came to 10 bases. Germline V gives CDR1 SGHTA, CDR2 FQGNSA. The CDR3 totals 15 residues. These sequences were also reported in another study, on T cells expressing NK-cell markers. As that study records: There remained a lack of clarity about HCMV specificity of expanded NKG2C+ T cell clones.

The sequencing sample was made of PBMCs. This chain uses TRBV7-2 with TRBJ2-7; no clear D gene. The TCR was taken from a woman younger than 30 in good health. The CDR3 protein is CASSLASYGSYEQYF. As DNA, the CDR3 is TGTGCCAGCAGCTTAGCCAGTTACGGTTCCTACGAGCAGTACTTC.